Listed here are 22 T cell receptor beta chains from one sample, sequenced in a study of T cell responses to AZD1222 COVID-19 vaccine. Assay used: immunoSEQ multiplex PCR; TCRdb lists only in-frame clones, some missing. This sample carries roughly 85,000 clones, about nine tenths of them seen once, and the ten largest clones take 2.5% to 4%. The sequenced sample was peripheral blood, obtained 28 days after the second AZD1222 dose. Receptors were obtained from an adult who received the AZD1222 COVID-19 vaccine.

This clone was observed once. This chain links TRBV2 with TRBJ1-3, with no clear D. Trimming cost V 7 bases and J 2 bases, with 12 bases left between them. The germline V gene encodes CDR1 SNHLY and CDR2 FYNNEI. This CDR3 region has 14 residues. The DNA for the CDR3 is TGTGCCAGCAACCCGGACCGAACTGGAAACACCATATATTTT. It specifies CASNPDRTGNTIYF. Combining the CDR3 with reference TRBV2 and TRBJ1-3 gives the whole variable domain EPEVTQTPSHQVTQMGQEVILRCVPISNHLYFYWYRQILGQKVEFLVSFYNNEISEKSEIFDDQFSVERPDGSNFTLKIRSTKLEDSAMYFCASNPDRTGNTIYFGEGSWLTVV.

The V call is TRBV18, the J call TRBJ1-6; weak D call: TRBD1 (6 bases). V was clipped by 7 bases and J by 7 bases, with 14 bases between them. Germline V lookup: CDR1 KGHSH, CDR2 LQKENI. This CDR3 is built from 14 residues. The CDR3 protein is CASLAQGKNSPLHF. DNA of the CDR3: TGTGCCAGCTTAGCGCAGGGGAAAAATTCACCCCTCCACTTT.

The CDR3 region has the DNA TGTGCCAGCAGTGAGGGCCAGGCGACGAGGCAGTTCTTC. It encodes CASSEGQATRQFF. This rearrangement joins TRBV6-1 to TRBJ2-1; D is ambiguous. V lost 3 bases and J 12 bases, leaving 15 bases between the germline ends. Germline CDR1 reads MNHNS; CDR2 reads SASEGT. The CDR3 totals 13 residues.

V and J are TRBV18 and TRBJ1-4, with 8 bases identical to TRBD1. CDR1 KGHSH and CDR2 LQKENI come from the germline V gene. There are 15 residues in the CDR3. The J segment lost 8 bases and the V segment lost 3 bases, leaving 8 bases of the junction unmatched. CDR3 DNA: TGTGCCAGCTCACCTGCAGGGGGCGGAATGGAAAAACTGTTTTTT. This codes for CASSPAGGGMEKLFF.

V gene TRBV15 combines with J gene TRBJ1-1; 10 nucleotides match TRBD1. CDR3 size: 17 residues. The germline CDR1 and CDR2 sequences are LNHNV and YYDKDF (reference sequence). The V and J ends lost 4 bases and 1 base, in that order; junction bases with no gene match: 9. Written as DNA, the CDR3 is TGTGCCACCAGCACGCGGACAGGGGGATTCTGGAACACTGAAGCTTTCTTT. It codes for CATSTRTGGFWNTEAFF.

The rearrangement links TRBV11-3 to TRBJ1-3, with D perhaps matching TRBD1 (6 bases). The CDR3 totals 15 residues. Deletions cut 7 bases from V and 2 bases from J, with 15 bases between. Germline V lookup: CDR1 SGHNT, CDR2 YENEEA. CDR3 nucleotide sequence: TGTGCCAGCACTCAGAGGGGGACGGCTGGAAACACCATATATTTT. Translated: CASTQRGTAGNTIYF.

V usage is TRBV4-2 and J usage is TRBJ2-5, with 11 bases aligning to TRBD2. The CDR3 sequence is 15 residues long. Per germline, CDR1 LGHNA and CDR2 YNFKEQ. The junction had 5 bases not matched to a gene; V was cut back by 4 bases and J by 4 bases. CDR3 nucleotide sequence: TGTGCCAGCAGCCCTGCTAGCGGGGGGTCAGAGACCCAGTACTTC. It is translated as CASSPASGGSETQYF.

V is TRBV6-5 and J is TRBJ2-6; D may correspond to TRBD1 or TRBD2 (6 bases each). Germline loops: CDR1 MNHEY, CDR2 SVGAGI. The CDR3 runs to 14 residues. V lost 10 bases to trimming and J lost 2 bases, with 12 bases between them. The CDR3 nucleotides are TGTGCCACCCTGAGGGGGGCTGGGGCCAACGTCCTGACTTTC. This codes for CATLRGAGANVLTF.

The chain carries TRBV19 and TRBJ2-1; a weak D match, TRBD1 (5 bases). This CDR3 is 15 amino acids long. Trimming left V 7 bases short and J 3 bases short, with 16 bases between. CDR1 is LNHDA and CDR2 is SQIVND in the germline V gene (reference sequence). DNA for the CDR3: TGTGCCAGTAAGGTAAGGGGCCAAAGCTACAATGAGCAGTTCTTC. Translated, it gives CASKVRGQSYNEQFF.

V usage is TRBV29-1 and J usage is TRBJ1-5; tentative D call: TRBD1 (5 bases). Trimming left V 2 bases short and J 9 bases short, with 17 bases between. Germline loops: CDR1 SQVTM, CDR2 ANQGSEA. This CDR3 spans 14 amino acids. The DNA of the CDR3 is TGCAGCGTTGAATCGGGCCAGGGAAGGCGGCCCCAGCATTTT. Translated, it gives CSVESGQGRRPQHF.

The V and J genes are TRBV6-2 or TRBV6-3 and TRBJ2-5, with 13 bases aligning to TRBD2. V lost 0 bases, J lost 5 bases, and 6 bases stayed unmatched. The CDR3 is 17 amino acids. Germline V CDR1 and CDR2: MNHEY, SVGEGT. CDR3 sequence (DNA): TGTGCCAGCAGTTACTCTATGACTAGCGGGAGGCTTGAGACCCAGTACTTC. Translated: CASSYSMTSGRLETQYF.

The rearrangement joins TRBV4-3 to TRBJ1-4; D remains unclear. CDR1 is LGHNA and CDR2 is YSLEER in the germline V gene. Between the trimmed V and J ends, which lost 0 bases and 1 base, there was a span of 12 bases. This CDR3 comprises 17 residues. CDR3 loop: CASSQEIPTLTNEKLFF. The CDR3 coding sequence is TGCGCCAGCAGCCAAGAAATCCCTACCTTAACTAATGAAAAACTGTTTTTT.

The genes are TRBV5-1 and TRBJ1-1; 9 bases align to TRBD1. Germline-derived CDR1 and CDR2 are SGHRS and YFSETQ. The CDR3 extends over 14 amino acids. V was clipped by 0 bases and J by 14 bases; unmatched bases: 11. CDR3 loop: CASSLGGGQGLVFF. The CDR3 nucleotides are TGCGCCAGCAGCTTGGGAGGGGGACAGGGACTAGTCTTCTTT.

J is TRBJ2-3 and V is TRBV30; 8 bases are shared with TRBD1. V lost 6 bases and J lost 0; bases outside the gene matches: 11. CDR3 length: 16 amino acids. Germline loops: CDR1 GTSNPN, CDR2 SVGIG (reference sequence). As DNA, the CDR3 is TGTGCCTGCAACTTCCGGACAGGGTCTAGCACAGATACGCAGTATTTT. This gives the protein CACNFRTGSSTDTQYF.

The chain is built from TRBV7-3 and TRBJ2-1; possibly TRBD2 for D (5 bases). CDR3 length: 13 residues. Trimming stripped 8 bases from V and 2 bases from J, with 10 bases between. Germline V gene sequence: CDR1 SGHTA, CDR2 FQGTGA. The DNA for the CDR3 is TGTGCCAGCGGGAGCGGCCCCTACAATGAGCAGTTCTTC. Translated: CASGSGPYNEQFF. The full variable domain, rest sourced from reference TRBV7-3 and TRBJ2-1, is GAGVSQTPSNKVTEKGKYVELRCDPISGHTALYWYRQSLGQGPEFLIYFQGTGAADDSGLPNDRFFAVRPEGSVSTLKIQRTERGDSAVYLCASGSGPYNEQFFGPGTRLTVL.

The chain couples TRBV24-1 to TRBJ1-1; no reliable D call. Germline-derived CDR1 and CDR2 are KGHDR and SFDVKD. This CDR3 has 13 amino acids. V was pared by 3 bases and J by 2 bases, with 6 bases between. CDR3: CATSDRQNTEAFF. The CDR3, as DNA: TGTGCCACCAGTGATAGACAAAACACTGAAGCTTTCTTT.

DNA for the CDR3: TGCAGCGCCACTGGCGGGGCTACTAGCGTGGCCGGGGAGCTGTTTTTT. This translates into CSATGGATSVAGELFF. V and J are TRBV29-1 and TRBJ2-2; 7 positions agree with TRBD2. Germline V gene data show CDR1 as SQVTM and CDR2 as ANQGSEA. This CDR3 comprises 16 residues. The junction had 17 bases not matched to a gene; V was cut back by 7 bases and J by 6 bases.

This chain uses TRBV9 with TRBJ2-1; 12 positions match TRBD2. J was trimmed by 8 bases and V by 4 bases; bases with no gene match: 1. From germline, CDR1 is SGDLS and CDR2 YYNGEE. The CDR3 contains 13 residues. The CDR3 DNA is TGTGCCAGCAGCTGGACTAGCGGGGATGAGCAGTTCTTC. Translated, it gives CASSWTSGDEQFF.

A single count supports this clone. J is TRBJ1-2 and V is TRBV19; TRBD1 agrees at 9 bases. This CDR3 has 13 residues. V lost 5 bases to trimming and J lost 7 bases; unmatched junction nucleotides: 5. Germline V gene data show CDR1 as LNHDA and CDR2 as SQIVND (reference sequence). The CDR3 spells CASSSGQGRGYTF. The CDR3 DNA is TGTGCCAGTAGTTCGGGACAGGGTCGTGGCTACACCTTC.

The chain uses TRBV30 and TRBJ1-5, with D uncertain. This CDR3 region has 13 residues. Deletions cut 0 bases from V and 3 bases from J, with 6 bases between. Germline values: CDR1 GTSNPN, CDR2 SVGIG (reference sequence). CDR3 residues: CAWSVQNNQPQHF. Written as DNA, the CDR3 is TGTGCCTGGAGTGTACAGAACAATCAGCCCCAGCATTTT.

The rearrangement uses TRBV10-3 and TRBJ1-5, with 8 bases matching TRBD1. This CDR3 region has 13 residues. CDR1 is ENHRY, CDR2 SYGVKD, per germline. Trimming cost V 6 bases and J 4 bases; bases outside gene matches: 2. DNA of the CDR3: TGTGCCATCAGGGACAGGGTAAATCAGCCCCAGCATTTT. It translates to CAIRDRVNQPQHF.

The J gene is TRBJ2-7, the V gene TRBV11-3; D is possibly TRBD2 (6 bases). Germline CDR1 is SGHNT and CDR2 is YENEEA. V lost 4 bases, J lost 3 bases, and 10 bases lay in between. This CDR3 contains 13 residues. In DNA form, the CDR3 reads TGTGCCAGCAGCTCGGGACTCCTCTACGAGCAGTACTTC. Amino acid sequence: CASSSGLLYEQYF.